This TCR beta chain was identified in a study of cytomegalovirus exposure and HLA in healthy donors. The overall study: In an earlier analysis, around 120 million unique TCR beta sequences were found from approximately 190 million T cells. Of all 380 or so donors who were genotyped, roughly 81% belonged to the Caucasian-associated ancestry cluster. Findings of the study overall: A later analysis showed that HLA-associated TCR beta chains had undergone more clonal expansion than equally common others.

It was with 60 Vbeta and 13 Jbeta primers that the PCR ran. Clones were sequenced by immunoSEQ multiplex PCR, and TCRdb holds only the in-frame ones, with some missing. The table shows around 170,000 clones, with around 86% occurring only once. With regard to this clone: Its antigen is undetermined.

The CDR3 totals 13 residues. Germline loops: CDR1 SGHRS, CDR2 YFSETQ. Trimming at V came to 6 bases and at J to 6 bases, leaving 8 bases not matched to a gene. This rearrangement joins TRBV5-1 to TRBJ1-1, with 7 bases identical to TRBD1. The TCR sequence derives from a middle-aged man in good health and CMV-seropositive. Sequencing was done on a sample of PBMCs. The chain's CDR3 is CASIEGQGAEAFF. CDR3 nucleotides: TGCGCCAGCATAGAAGGGCAGGGGGCTGAAGCTTTCTTT.